The rows below give T cell receptor beta chains drawn from one sample of a study of cytomegalovirus exposure and HLA in healthy donors. Sequenced by immunoSEQ multiplex PCR; TCRdb stores in-frame clones only, minus some. This sample yields some 200,000 clones, of which more than 85% are seen a single time; less than 0.3% belongs to the top ten. Material for sequencing was PBMCs. The receptors derive from a girl less than two years old in good health and CMV-seronegative. The CDR3 runs from the conserved cysteine through the conserved F or W. The D gene is left open where the match is weak. Only some rows state a clone size, as once, few, many or a class for expanded clones.

NA TRBJ1-5 TRBV2 NA TGTGCCAGCAGGCCACAGGGAAATCAGCCCCAGCATTTT CASRPQGNQPQHF
NA TRBJ2-5 TRBV5-1 NA TGCGCCAGCAGCTTGGTACAGGGTGGAGAGACCCAGTACTTC CASSLVQGGETQYF
NA TRBJ2-3 TRBV6-1 NA TGTGCCAGCAGTGGGGCTATAGTTACAGATACGCAGTATTTT CASSGAIVTDTQYF
TRBD1 TRBJ1-5 TRBV2 NA TGTGCCAGCCGGGACAGGTCTAATCAGCCCCAGCATTTT CASRDRSNQPQHF
NA TRBJ2-6 TRBV7-9 NA TGTGCCAGCAGCTCACAGGTCTCTGGGGCCAACGTCCTGACTTTC CASSSQVSGANVLTF
TRBD2 TRBJ2-3 TRBV7-8 NA TGTGCCAGCAGCCCACTTAGCGGGAGTATGGATACGCAGTATTTT CASSPLSGSMDTQYF
TRBD2 TRBJ2-2 TRBV23-1 NA TGCGCCAGCAGTCAATCGTGCGGGGGGACGAACACCGGGGAGCTGTTTTTT CASSQSCGGTNTGELFF
TRBD2 TRBJ2-3 TRBV5-6 NA TGTGCCAGCAGCAACGAAGGGACTAGAAGAGATACGCAGTATTTT CASSNEGTRRDTQYF
TRBD1 TRBJ1-4 TRBV10-3 NA TGTGCCACGTACGACAGGGGGCTTGAAAAACTGTTTTTT CATYDRGLEKLFF
NA TRBJ2-5 TRBV30 NA TGTGCCTGGAGTACGGACAGACGTAGAGAGACCCAGTACTTC CAWSTDRRRETQYF
TRBD2 TRBJ2-1 TRBV29-1 NA TGCAGCCTCCAACCCCCTACCGGGACTAGCGGCTCGAATGAGCAGTTCTTC CSLQPPTGTSGSNEQFF
NA TRBJ1-1 TRBV19 NA TGTGCCAGTAGTATTATAGGGAGTCCCACTGAAGCTTTCTTT CASSIIGSPTEAFF
NA TRBJ1-5 TRBV27 NA TGTGCCAGCAGTTTATCGGCAGCGTATAGCAATCAGCCCCAGCATTTT CASSLSAAYSNQPQHF
TRBD1 TRBJ1-2 TRBV10-3 NA TGTGCCATCAGTTCCCCGGGACAGGGGGGCGGCTACACCTTC CAISSPGQGGGYTF
NA TRBJ1-2 TRBV30 NA TGTGCCTGGAGTGCCCTACGTCGTGGCTACACCTTC CAWSALRRGYTF
TRBD2 TRBJ2-3 TRBV5-4 few TGTGCCAGCAGCCTAGGACTAGCGGGATTCACAGATACGCAGTATTTT CASSLGLAGFTDTQYF
NA TRBJ2-5 TRBV6-6 NA TGTGCCAGCAGTTACAAGGTAGCGAGGGACCAAGAGACCCAGTACTTC CASSYKVARDQETQYF
NA TRBJ2-7 TRBV9 once TGTGCCAGCAGCGTAGGACAGGTCCAGACCTACGAGCAGTACTTC CASSVGQVQTYEQYF
TRBD2 TRBJ2-1 TRBV27 NA TGTGCCAGCAGTCGTGGGACTAGCGGAAACAATGAGCAGTTCTTC CASSRGTSGNNEQFF
TRBD1 TRBJ1-4 TRBV13 NA TGTGCCAGCAGCAACAGGGGTAGGAGTGAAAAACTGTTTTTT CASSNRGRSEKLFF
TRBD2 TRBJ2-1 TRBV7-3 NA TGTGCCAGCAGCTTAGATGCTAGCGGGTTGTACAATGAGCAGTTCTTC CASSLDASGLYNEQFF
NA TRBJ1-4 TRBV2 few TGTGCCAGCAGACAGGGTGAAAAACTGTTTTTT CASRQGEKLFF
TRBD1 TRBJ2-7 TRBV4-3 NA TGCGCCAGCAGCCAAGATATGTTGGGACAGGGGGGCTACGAGCAGTACTTC CASSQDMLGQGGYEQYF
NA TRBJ1-1 TRBV5-1 NA TGCGCCAGCAGCGGGGCAGGATTCAACACTGAAGCTTTCTTT CASSGAGFNTEAFF
TRBD1 TRBJ2-7 TRBV5-1 NA TGCGCCAGCAGCCCAGGGACAGGGACGGGAACCTACGAGCAGTACTTC CASSPGTGTGTYEQYF
TRBD2 TRBJ2-7 TRBV2 NA TGTGCCAGCATCCCTAGCGGGAGTCGGGACGAGCAGTACTTC CASIPSGSRDEQYF
TRBD2 TRBJ2-1 TRBV4-1 NA TGCGCCAGCAGCCAAGATCCTAGCGGGGACTACAATGAGCAGTTCTTC CASSQDPSGDYNEQFF
NA TRBJ1-4 TRBV5-6 NA TGTGCCAGCAGCATCGGGACTCCTAATGAAAAACTGTTTTTT CASSIGTPNEKLFF
NA TRBJ1-1 TRBV10-3 NA TGTGCCATCAGGAGTTTAACGAACACTGAAGCTTTCTTT CAIRSLTNTEAFF
TRBD1 TRBJ1-2 TRBV2 NA TGTGCCAGCAGTCGGACAGGTTTACGATATGGCTACACCTTC CASSRTGLRYGYTF
TRBD1 TRBJ1-2 TRBV7-9 NA TGTGCCAGCAGCTCGGAAGCTACCGGACAGGGGGGCAACTATGGCTACACCTTC CASSSEATGQGGNYGYTF
TRBD2 TRBJ2-1 TRBV30 once TGTGCCTGGAGCAAAGGTAGGACTAGCGGGGATGTTGAGCAGTTCTTC CAWSKGRTSGDVEQFF
TRBD2 TRBJ2-7 TRBV6-5 NA TGTGCCAGCATTCGTAGCGGGGACGCCTACGAGCAGTACTTC CASIRSGDAYEQYF
NA TRBJ1-5 TRBV4-1 NA TGCGCCAGCAGCCAAGATCGAAACTCCCCTTTGGATCAGCCCCAGCATTTT CASSQDRNSPLDQPQHF
TRBD2 TRBJ2-7 TRBV19 NA TGTGCCAGTAGAGCGGCACTAGCGGCCGCCTACGAGCAGTACTTC CASRAALAAAYEQYF
TRBD1 TRBJ2-7 TRBV5-4 NA TGTGCCAGCAGCTTGGAGGGCAGGGGGAACGAGCAGTACTTC CASSLEGRGNEQYF
TRBD2 TRBJ2-3 TRBV6-6 once TGTGCCAGCGGAGCTAGCGGGGATACGCAGTATTTT CASGASGDTQYF
NA TRBJ1-1 TRBV4-1 few TGCGCCAGCAGCCAAGGCAGACAGTTGAACACTGAAGCTTTCTTT CASSQGRQLNTEAFF
NA TRBJ2-5 TRBV27 once TGTGCCAGCAGTTTATTCCCAGGGTACCAAGAGACCCAGTACTTC CASSLFPGYQETQYF
NA TRBJ2-3 TRBV27 NA TGTGCCAGCAGTTTATCGGTGGGTTCGCGGGTGGATACGCAGTATTTT CASSLSVGSRVDTQYF
TRBD2 TRBJ2-3 TRBV7-2 NA TGTGCCAGCAGCTCAATGACTAGCGGGAGTTACGGCACAGATACGCAGTATTTT CASSSMTSGSYGTDTQYF
NA TRBJ1-4 TRBV6-1 NA TGTGCCAGCAGTGAAAAAACGGGACACTTTGAAAAACTGTTTTTT CASSEKTGHFEKLFF
NA TRBJ1-1 TRBV2 NA TGTGCCAGCAGCTTAGGGAGTAGGAGCACTGAAGCTTTCTTT CASSLGSRSTEAFF
NA TRBJ1-1 TRBV2 NA TGTGCCAGCAGGGGGGCCTTCTTT CASRGAFF
NA TRBJ2-1 TRBV5-1 NA TGCGCCAGCAGCTTTCGGCGTCCGGCGGTTAATGAGCAGTTCTTC CASSFRRPAVNEQFF
TRBD2 TRBJ2-1 TRBV7-2 NA TGTGCCAGCAGCACAGCGGGGGGTGCGTACAATGAGCAGTTCTTC CASSTAGGAYNEQFF
NA TRBJ1-1 TRBV6-1 NA TGTGCCAGCGGAGGCCGGTTGAACACTGAAGCTTTCTTT CASGGRLNTEAFF
TRBD1 TRBJ2-7 TRBV7-2 NA TGTGCCAGCAGCTTAGCCTCGGGACAGGGGGGGTACGAGCAGTACTTC CASSLASGQGGYEQYF
NA TRBJ1-3 TRBV7-9 NA TGTGCCAGCAGCTTATTTCTCTTCCCGGTAAACACCATATATTTT CASSLFLFPVNTIYF
NA TRBJ2-2 TRBV18 NA TGTGCCAGCTCACCGCCCAGCGCCGGGGAGCTGTTTTTT CASSPPSAGELFF
TRBD2 TRBJ2-2 TRBV9 NA TGTGCCAGCAGCAACCCGAGCGGGAGTCGCACCGGGGAGCTGTTTTTT CASSNPSGSRTGELFF
TRBD1 TRBJ2-7 TRBV5-4 few TGTGCCAGCAGCTTGAGACAGGGGCGTTCCTACGAGCAGTACTTC CASSLRQGRSYEQYF
NA TRBJ2-7 TRBV6-5 NA TGTGCCAGCAGTTACTCCCCCGGGACACTTCTCTACGAGCAGTACTTC CASSYSPGTLLYEQYF
TRBD2 TRBJ2-7 TRBV13 NA TGTGCCAGCAGCTCCATAGCACTAGCGGCAAACCGTTACGAGCAGTACTTC CASSSIALAANRYEQYF
NA TRBJ2-3 TRBV5-6 NA TGTGCCAGCAGCAGGCCTAGCGATACGCAGTATTTT CASSRPSDTQYF
TRBD2 TRBJ2-1 TRBV13 NA TGTGCCAGCAGCTTAGGCGATAGCGGGGGGGGGTATGAGCAGTTCTTC CASSLGDSGGGYEQFF
NA TRBJ1-5 TRBV7-9 NA TGTTCCAGCAGCTTAGCCCCAAGCAATCAGCCCCAGCATTTT CSSSLAPSNQPQHF
NA TRBJ2-7 TRBV21-1 few TGTGCCAGCAGCGAACCCGGGACATTTGATCTCCAAACTGCCTACGAGCAGTACTTC CASSEPGTFDLQTAYEQYF
TRBD1 TRBJ1-2 TRBV9 NA TGTGCCAGCAGCGGGACAGGGGATGGCTACACCTTC CASSGTGDGYTF
TRBD1 TRBJ2-3 TRBV27 once TGTGCCAGCAGTCCCGTAGACAGGGTTAAGGATACGCAGTATTTT CASSPVDRVKDTQYF